The 29 T cell receptor beta chains below come from one sample, sequenced in a study of cytomegalovirus exposure and HLA in healthy donors (dated by TCRdb to about 2017). The library was obtained by the immunoSEQ multiplex PCR assay. The multiplex PCR relied on a mix of 60 forward primers for TCR Vbeta segments and 13 reverse primers for TCR Jbeta segments. Drawn from immuneACCESS, this table holds only the in-frame rearrangements with V and J called that TCRdb kept. Clones are partly lost; checked studies trace under half to an unresolved V gene and leave the rest unexplained. This sample holds some 51,000 clones; about 76% were observed only once. The ten top clones hold less than 3% of the sample. Material for sequencing was PBMCs. These receptors were collected from a female donor in good health and CMV-seronegative.

V is TRBV20-1 and J is TRBJ2-5, with D unresolved. This CDR3 has 10 amino acids. The germline V and J ends were trimmed by 5 bases and 7 bases, with 8 bases remaining between them. Germline V CDR1 and CDR2: DFQATT, SNEGSKA (reference sequence). CDR3 sequence: CSAPSLTQYF. The DNA for the CDR3 is TGCAGTGCTCCGTCCCTGACCCAGTACTTC.

V usage is TRBV5-6 and J usage is TRBJ1-4; no clear D gene. Germline assignment: CDR1 SGHDT and CDR2 YYEEEE. V lost 0 bases and J lost 5, with 11 bases in between. The CDR3 is made up of 15 amino acids. The CDR3, as DNA: TGTGCCAGCAGCTTGGTTGGTGATCAGAATGAAAAACTGTTTTTT. This sequence encodes CASSLVGDQNEKLFF. Combining the CDR3 with reference TRBV5-6 and TRBJ1-4 gives the whole variable domain DAGVTQSPTHLIKTRGQQVTLRCSPKSGHDTVSWYQQALGQGPQFIFQYYEEEERQRGNFPDRFSGHQFPNYSSELNVNALLLGDSALYLCASSLVGDQNEKLFFGSGTQLSVL.

V is TRBV29-1 and J is TRBJ2-2; perhaps TRBD1 as D (6 bases). CDR3 length: 11 residues. Between the trimmed V and J ends, which lost 2 bases and 12 bases, there was a span of 10 bases. The V gene's germline CDR1 is SQVTM and CDR2 ANQGSEA. The CDR3 nucleotides are TGCAGCGTTGAAATGGGGACAAAGCTGTTTTTT. Its translation: CSVEMGTKLFF.

This clone was seen a single time. This sequence joins TRBV6-1 and TRBJ2-2; D unclear. Looked up from germline, CDR1 is MNHNS and CDR2 is SASEGT. The ends were cut back, 9 bases at V and 1 base at J, with 12 bases in the middle. CDR3 length equals 14 residues. DNA of the CDR3: TGTGCCAGTCGGAGTCGGAGGAACACCGGGGAGCTGTTTTTT. Translated: CASRSRRNTGELFF.

This clone came up a few times. The chain couples TRBV5-1 to TRBJ2-2; 7 bases are a match to TRBD1. Germline lookup yields CDR1 SGHRS and CDR2 YFSETQ. This CDR3 region has 15 residues. The ends lost 2 bases at V and 3 bases at J; junction bases unmatched: 4. Written as DNA, the CDR3 is TGCGCCAGCAGCTTATGGGACAGTGACACCGGGGAGCTGTTTTTT. Translated, it gives CASSLWDSDTGELFF.

This sequence joins TRBV28 and TRBJ1-5; unclear D gene. With 3 bases removed from V and 6 bases from J, the gap between germline ends came to 9 bases. Per germline, CDR1 MDHEN and CDR2 SYDVKM. The CDR3 runs to 13 residues. The CDR3 sequence is CASSFRSAQPQHF. CDR3 in DNA: TGTGCCAGCAGTTTCAGGTCGGCTCAGCCCCAGCATTTT.

The chain is built from TRBV9 and TRBJ1-4; D remains ambiguous. The germline gives CDR1 SGDLS, CDR2 YYNGEE. This CDR3 comprises 19 residues. V dropped 3 bases and J dropped 3 bases, with 24 bases sitting between them. This CDR3 is CASSGGLSSSSASNEKLFF. The CDR3 coding sequence is TGTGCCAGCAGCGGAGGGCTGTCCTCTTCCTCTGCATCTAATGAAAAACTGTTTTTT. The full variable domain, rest sourced from reference TRBV9 and TRBJ1-4, is DSGVTQTPKHLITATGQRVTLRCSPRSGDLSVYWYQQSLDQGLQFLIQYYNGEERAKGNILERFSAQQFPDLHSELNLSSLELGDSALYFCASSGGLSSSSASNEKLFFGSGTQLSVL.

This chain connects TRBV28 to TRBJ1-3; TRBD1 aligns across 7 bases. The CDR3 extends over 17 amino acids. The germline CDR1 and CDR2 sequences are MDHEN and SYDVKM. The ends lost 2 bases at V and 4 bases at J; junction bases unmatched: 11. Written as DNA, the CDR3 is TGTGCCAGCAGTTTACCGTCGGGGACAGCCGTAGGAAACACCATATATTTT. The encoded protein is CASSLPSGTAVGNTIYF.

The rearrangement uses TRBV11-1 and TRBJ2-7; 7 nucleotides match TRBD2. In germline, CDR1 is SGHAT, CDR2 FQDESV (reference sequence). The CDR3 sequence is 16 residues long. The trim removed 3 bases at V and 6 bases at J, leaving 14 bases unmatched. CDR3: CASSFLGGGWEGEQYF. The CDR3 DNA is TGTGCCAGCAGCTTTTTGGGCGGGGGATGGGAGGGCGAGCAGTACTTC.

The genes are TRBV15 and TRBJ2-5, with D hard to call. Gene TRBJ2-7 matches the end of the DNA better, so the J call may be wrong. The CDR3 runs 12 residues. Germline V gene lookup returns CDR1 LNHNV and CDR2 YYDKDF (reference sequence). CDR3 nucleotide sequence: TGTGCCACCAGCAGAGGTCCCTACGAGCAGTACTTC. Translated, it gives CATSRGPYEQYF.

The chain employs TRBV6-5 and TRBJ1-5; a weak D match, TRBD1 (6 bases). The germline CDR1 and CDR2 sequences are MNHEY and SVGAGI. V was clipped by 5 bases and J by 7 bases, with 15 bases between them. The CDR3 is made up of 14 amino acids. CDR3 sequence (DNA): TGTGCCAGCAGTACCGGGACACCCGAGCAGCCCCAGCATTTT. This encodes CASSTGTPEQPQHF.

V is TRBV11-2 and J is TRBJ2-3; TRBD2 agrees at 9 bases. The germline V gene has CDR1 SGHAT and CDR2 FQNNGV. Germline trimming cut 5 bases from V and 0 bases from J; bases unmatched to any gene: 6. The CDR3 extends over 16 amino acids. The CDR3, as DNA: TGTGCCAGCAGCGCAGGACTAGCGTATAGCACAGATACGCAGTATTTT. It is translated as CASSAGLAYSTDTQYF.

The chain has TRBV6-6 and TRBJ2-6, with a tentative D call TRBD2 (6 bases). This CDR3 has 15 residues. V lost 2 bases to trimming and J lost 2 bases, with 7 bases between them. The V gene's germline CDR1 is MNHNY and CDR2 SVGAGI (reference sequence). CDR3 in DNA: TGTGCCAGCAGTTACGGGACTGCTGGGGCCAACGTCCTGACTTTC. Translating gives CASSYGTAGANVLTF.

The chain is built from TRBV7-3 and TRBJ2-4, with a tentative D call TRBD1 (6 bases). The germline V gene encodes CDR1 SGHTA and CDR2 FQGTGA. The V gene lost 0 bases and the J gene lost 5 bases, with 11 bases spanning the gap. The CDR3 runs 15 residues. Here the CDR3 reads CASSLTGAGENIQYF. The CDR3 region has the DNA TGTGCCAGCAGCTTAACCGGTGCAGGGGAAAACATTCAGTACTTC.

The chain has TRBV7-9 and TRBJ1-2; TRBD1 aligns across 8 bases. Germline V gene lookup returns CDR1 SEHNR and CDR2 FQNEAQ (reference sequence). The J segment lost 5 bases and the V segment lost 4 bases, leaving 6 bases of the junction unmatched. The CDR3 loop spans 14 amino acids. The chain's CDR3 is CASSWGQEWYGYTF. CDR3 nucleotides: TGTGCCAGCAGCTGGGGACAGGAGTGGTATGGCTACACCTTC.

V usage is TRBV5-1 and J usage is TRBJ1-6; D is uncertain. CDR1 and CDR2 (germline): SGHRS, YFSETQ. The CDR3 contains 15 residues. V was cut by 5 bases and J by 0 bases, with 9 bases left in between. The chain's CDR3 is CASRPQHSYNSPLHF. The CDR3 nucleotides are TGCGCCAGCAGACCACAGCACTCCTATAATTCACCCCTCCACTTT.

This clone was seen more than once but under ten times. This chain links TRBV4-2 with TRBJ2-1; 12 bases align to TRBD2. V gave up 1 base and J gave up 6 bases; unmatched junction bases: 4. CDR1 LGHNA and CDR2 YNFKEQ come from the germline V gene. This CDR3 has 16 residues. CDR3 amino acids: CASSQGSSGGANEQFF. CDR3 sequence (DNA): TGTGCCAGCAGCCAAGGGTCTAGCGGGGGGGCCAATGAGCAGTTCTTC.

This clone was counted a few times. The chain carries TRBV27 and TRBJ2-7, with 9 bases aligning to TRBD2. Trimming at V came to 6 bases and at J to 4 bases, leaving 4 bases not matched to a gene. The germline gives CDR1 MNHEY, CDR2 SMNVEV (reference sequence). The CDR3 covers 13 residues. The CDR3 nucleotides are TGTGCCAGCAGGGCGGGGGGGCCTTACGAGCAGTACTTC. It yields the protein CASRAGGPYEQYF.

The J gene is TRBJ1-2, the V gene TRBV15, with 7 bases aligning to TRBD1. This CDR3 is built from 14 residues. The ends lost 0 bases at V and 8 bases at J; junction bases unmatched: 6. Germline CDR1 is LNHNV and CDR2 is YYDKDF (reference sequence). CDR3 nucleotide sequence: TGTGCCACCAGCAGAGATCCTCAGGGGGAAGGCTACACCTTC. This gives the protein CATSRDPQGEGYTF. Full variable domain (outside the CDR3, taken from reference TRBV15 and TRBJ1-2): DAMVIQNPRYQVTQFGKPVTLSCSQTLNHNVMYWYQQKSSQAPKLLFHYYDKDFNNEADTPDNFQSRRPNTSFCFLDIRSPGLGDTAMYLCATSRDPQGEGYTFGSGTRLTVV.

The chain carries TRBV18 and TRBJ1-1; the D gene is possibly TRBD1 (6 bases). V was clipped by 4 bases and J by 2 bases, with 8 bases between them. The CDR3 is 13 amino acids. Per the germline V gene, CDR1 is KGHSH and CDR2 is LQKENI. The CDR3 nucleotides are TGTGCCAGCTCACGGGACATAAACACTGAAGCTTTCTTT. Encoded protein: CASSRDINTEAFF.

The chain couples TRBV14 to TRBJ2-4, with a tentative D call TRBD2 (7 bases). Germline-derived CDR1 and CDR2 are SGHDN and FVKESK. Trimming removed 4 bases from V and 1 base from J, with 17 bases in between. The CDR3 has 17 amino acids. CDR3 residues: CASSRGGLGKAKNIQYF. The CDR3, as DNA: TGTGCCAGCAGCCGGGGGGGCTTAGGGAAGGCCAAAAACATTCAGTACTTC.

This sequence joins TRBV15 and TRBJ2-3; TRBD2 matches at 7 bases. CDR3 size: 16 residues. V trimming: 1 base; J trimming: 3 bases; junction bases outside the gene matches: 7. Per the germline V gene, CDR1 is LNHNV and CDR2 is YYDKDF (reference sequence). In DNA, the CDR3 is TGTGCCACCAGCAGAGGGGTTGGCGGGAGAACAGATACGCAGTATTTT. Encoded protein: CATSRGVGGRTDTQYF.

The V gene is TRBV2, the J gene TRBJ2-5; 7 nucleotides align to TRBD1. The CDR3 consists of 17 residues. Germline CDR1 and CDR2: SNHLY and FYNNEI. The ends lost 8 bases at V and 1 base at J; junction bases unmatched: 16. This chain's CDR3 is CASEFDRVKQGQETQYF. As DNA, the CDR3 is TGTGCCAGCGAGTTTGACAGGGTCAAGCAGGGCCAAGAGACCCAGTACTTC.

This chain uses TRBV12-5 with TRBJ2-5; the match to TRBD2 covers 12 bases. Trimming cost V 6 bases and J 6 bases; bases outside gene matches: 11. The CDR3 is 16 residues long. Per germline, CDR1 LGHNT and CDR2 FRNRAP. CDR3 sequence reads: CASGPPSSGGAQTQYF. CDR3 bases: TGTGCTAGTGGCCCTCCGTCTAGCGGGGGGGCGCAGACCCAGTACTTC.

Notes on this clone: An end of the junction differs from the germline gene, which may be a read error. The chain combines TRBV7-9 with TRBJ1-1; D gene uncertain. This CDR3 has 14 amino acids. Looked up from germline, CDR1 is SEHNR and CDR2 is FQNEAQ (reference sequence). The CDR3 DNA is TGTTCCAGCAGCTTAGATTCTTTGAACACTGAAGCTTTCTTT. It encodes CSSSLDSLNTEAFF.

The rearrangement uses TRBV20-1 and TRBJ2-5; 10 positions agree with TRBD2. This CDR3 region has 11 residues. Germline V gives CDR1 DFQATT, CDR2 SNEGSKA (reference sequence). Losses at the gene ends were 4 bases for V and 11 bases for J; bases not matched to a gene: 4. The CDR3 DNA reads as TGCAGTGCTACTAGCGGGGGAGAGCAGTACTTC. This gives the protein CSATSGGEQYF.

This sequence joins TRBV6-6 and TRBJ2-5, with a weak D call TRBD2 (5 bases). Germline V CDR1 and CDR2: MNHNY, SVGAGI (reference sequence). The CDR3 covers 14 residues. V shed 2 bases and J shed 5 bases, with 12 bases lying between them. CDR3 protein: CASSYLIPGETQYF. The CDR3 region has the DNA TGTGCCAGCAGTTACCTTATCCCGGGGGAGACCCAGTACTTC.

The chain employs TRBV6-4 and TRBJ2-1; 7 nucleotides line up with TRBD1. Per germline, CDR1 MRHNA and CDR2 SNTAGT. Losses at the gene ends were 6 bases for V and 9 bases for J; bases not matched to a gene: 11. This CDR3 is built from 14 residues. The CDR3 here is CASRVTGEGGEQFF. CDR3 DNA sequence: TGTGCCAGCAGGGTAACAGGGGAAGGGGGTGAGCAGTTCTTC.

V and J are TRBV5-4 and TRBJ2-7; TRBD2 might be the D (6 bases). CDR3 length: 15 residues. The V and J ends lost 4 bases and 0 bases respectively, with 14 bases between them. From germline, CDR1 is SGHNT and CDR2 YYREEE (reference sequence). CDR3 DNA: TGTGCCAGCAGCAGGGGCGGGGTAAGCTCCTACGAGCAGTACTTC. It codes for CASSRGGVSSYEQYF.